The rows below give T cell receptor beta chains drawn from one sample of a study of control samples from healthy donors and cancer patients. TCRdb keeps only in-frame clones here, not all; method: immunoSEQ multiplex PCR. The sample yields tens of thousands of clones, more than 85% seen once. Sequencing was carried out using blood. All receptors come from a woman in her 30s in good health. Each CDR3 is given with its conserved first and last residue. Fields, in order: D gene, J gene, clone size, V gene, CDR3 protein, CDR3 DNA. A D gene is named only where the DNA matches it firmly. Clone size is stated in some rows and not others, as once, few, many or a class when expanded.

.	TRBJ1-1	.	TRBV6-6	CASSPVNTEAFF	TGTGCCAGCAGCCCCGTAAACACTGAAGCTTTCTTT
.	TRBJ1-2	.	TRBV25-1	CASSTTSTNYGYTF	TGTGCCAGCAGTACGACGAGTACTAACTATGGCTACACCTTC
.	TRBJ2-5	.	TRBV19	CASSRGLQETQYF	TGTGCCAGTAGTAGGGGACTTCAAGAGACCCAGTACTTC
.	TRBJ1-1	.	TRBV29-1	CSVERRLNTEAFF	TGCAGCGTTGAAAGACGGCTGAACACTGAAGCTTTCTTT
TRBD1	TRBJ1-1	.	TRBV5-1	CASTQSDRGFSAFF	TGCGCCAGCACCCAATCGGACAGGGGATTTTCAGCTTTCTTT
.	TRBJ1-2	.	TRBV27	CASSLSQDFGYTF	TGTGCCAGCAGTTTATCCCAGGACTTTGGCTACACCTTC
.	TRBJ1-1	.	TRBV30	CASKTYTEAFF	TGTGCCTCCAAGACGTACACTGAAGCTTTCTTT
.	TRBJ2-7	.	TRBV5-4	CASRDQNWDEQYF	TGTGCCAGCAGGGATCAAAATTGGGACGAGCAGTACTTC
.	TRBJ2-1	.	TRBV28	CASSFGTSSSYNEQFF	TGTGCCAGCAGTTTCGGGACATCGAGCTCCTACAATGAGCAGTTCTTC
TRBD1	TRBJ1-1	.	TRBV6-5	CASRPTGMNTEAFF	TGTGCCAGCAGACCGACAGGGATGAACACTGAAGCTTTCTTT
TRBD1	TRBJ1-5	.	TRBV2	CASSDDRGDQPQHF	TGTGCCAGCAGTGACGACAGGGGAGATCAGCCCCAGCATTTT
TRBD1	TRBJ2-1	once	TRBV28	CASTRDSTANEQFF	TGTGCCAGCACCCGGGACAGTACAGCCAATGAGCAGTTCTTC
.	TRBJ2-1	.	TRBV11-3	CASSLASGYNEQFF	TGTGCCAGCAGCTTAGCTTCTGGCTACAATGAGCAGTTCTTC
TRBD2	TRBJ2-2	.	TRBV6-5	CASSYSRSGMGGELFF	TGTGCCAGCAGTTACTCGAGGAGCGGGATGGGCGGGGAGCTGTTTTTT
TRBD1	TRBJ1-5	.	TRBV19	CASSLRQGAGQPQHF	TGTGCCAGTAGTCTGAGACAGGGGGCTGGACAGCCCCAGCATTTT
TRBD1	TRBJ2-1	.	TRBV5-1	CASSYTGTGVYNEQFF	TGCGCCAGCAGCTACACCGGGACAGGGGTATACAATGAGCAGTTCTTC
.	TRBJ2-7	.	TRBV10-1	CASSLTGTYEQYF	TGCGCCAGCAGCCTGACAGGAACTTACGAGCAGTACTTC
.	TRBJ1-1	.	TRBV2	CASSADMHMNTEAFF	TGTGCCAGCAGTGCGGACATGCACATGAACACTGAAGCTTTCTTT
.	TRBJ1-4	.	TRBV7-9	CASSDGGLNEKLFF	TGTGCCAGCAGCGACGGGGGTTTAAATGAAAAACTGTTTTTT
.	TRBJ2-3	few	TRBV19	CASSNALADPQYF	TGTGCCAGTAGTAACGCCTTAGCGGACCCGCAGTATTTT
.	TRBJ1-6	.	TRBV5-4	CASSLQQYNSPLHF	TGTGCCAGCAGCTTGCAACAGTATAATTCACCCCTCCACTTT
.	TRBJ1-6	.	TRBV5-6	CASSLAGVSSYNSPLHF	TGTGCCAGCAGCTTGGCCGGGGTCAGCTCCTATAATTCACCCCTCCACTTT
.	TRBJ2-5	.	TRBV5-4	CASSLGVSGQETQYF	TGTGCCAGCAGCTTGGGGGTGAGCGGACAAGAGACCCAGTACTTC
TRBD1	TRBJ1-2	.	TRBV10-2	CASTRGRGDGYTF	TGCGCCAGCACCAGGGGGCGCGGGGATGGCTACACCTTC
.	TRBJ1-5	.	TRBV9	CASSANGGNQPQHF	TGTGCCAGCAGCGCCAATGGTGGCAATCAGCCCCAGCATTTT
.	TRBJ2-1	.	TRBV28	CASSLGGPHEQFF	TGTGCCAGCAGTTTGGGGGGGCCGCATGAGCAGTTCTTC
.	TRBJ1-3	.	TRBV5-5	CASSFNRADTIYF	TGTGCCAGCAGCTTTAACAGGGCTGACACCATATATTTT
.	TRBJ2-7	.	TRBV2	CASSQGNLYEQYF	TGTGCCAGCAGCCAGGGGAATTTGTACGAGCAGTACTTC
.	TRBJ1-3	.	TRBV19	CASTRTPGNTIYF	TGTGCCAGTACCAGGACACCAGGAAACACCATATATTTT
TRBD1	TRBJ1-6	.	TRBV15	CATSRDIGTGNRSPLHF	TGTGCCACCAGCAGAGATATAGGGACAGGGAACAGGTCACCCCTCCACTTT
TRBD1	TRBJ1-2	.	TRBV5-4	CASSSPTGDGYTF	TGTGCCAGCAGCTCCCCGACAGGGGATGGCTACACCTTC
.	TRBJ1-1	.	TRBV11-3	CASSSQTLSGGWAEAFF	TGTGCCAGCAGCTCACAAACTTTATCGGGAGGATGGGCTGAAGCTTTCTTT
TRBD1	TRBJ1-1	.	TRBV12-5	CASGLVRRDSGFEAFF	TGTGCTAGTGGTTTGGTAAGAAGGGACAGTGGGTTTGAAGCTTTCTTT
.	TRBJ1-1	.	TRBV4-1	CASSQVRTELGSGAFF	TGCGCCAGCAGCCAAGTACGAACGGAGTTAGGTTCTGGAGCTTTCTTT
TRBD1	TRBJ2-5	once	TRBV9	CAAPGQPQETQYF	TGTGCCGCCCCGGGACAGCCCCAAGAGACCCAGTACTTC
.	TRBJ1-5	once	TRBV7-8	CASSLRSNQPQHF	TGTGCCAGCAGCTTGAGGAGCAATCAGCCCCAGCATTTT
.	TRBJ2-7	.	TRBV7-9	CASSLYPQGTYEQYF	TGTGCCAGCAGCTTATATCCTCAGGGTACCTACGAGCAGTACTTC
.	TRBJ1-6	.	TRBV7-9	CASSLEGGGISSYNSPLHF	TGTGCCAGCAGCTTAGAGGGCGGGGGTATCAGCTCCTATAATTCACCCCTCCACTTT
TRBD2	TRBJ2-3	.	TRBV27	CASSFSRTSGRADTQYF	TGTGCCAGCAGTTTCTCACGGACTAGCGGGAGAGCAGATACGCAGTATTTT
.	TRBJ2-1	.	TRBV21-1	CASSRPGQGTAENEQFF	TGTGCCAGCAGCAGACCGGGGCAGGGGACGGCGGAGAATGAGCAGTTCTTC
.	TRBJ1-2	.	TRBV11-2	CASSLVSPGYGYTF	TGTGCCAGCAGCTTGGTCAGTCCGGGCTATGGCTACACCTTC
TRBD1	TRBJ2-7	.	TRBV27	CASRPNTGASYEQYF	TGTGCCAGCAGGCCTAACACAGGGGCCTCCTACGAGCAGTACTTC
.	TRBJ1-2	.	TRBV2	CASSFKYGYTF	TGTGCCAGCAGTTTCAAGTATGGCTACACCTTC
.	TRBJ1-4	.	TRBV2	CASSGVPPTNEKLFF	TGTGCCAGCTCCGGGGTCCCCCCAACTAATGAAAAACTGTTTTTT
.	TRBJ1-1	.	TRBV2	CVTLGGTEAFF	TGTGTCACCCTTGGGGGGACTGAAGCTTTCTTT
.	TRBJ2-1	.	TRBV5-8	CASSFRDSYNEQFF	TGTGCCAGCAGCTTCAGGGATTCCTACAATGAGCAGTTCTTC
.	TRBJ2-4	once	TRBV30	CAWSERSRQGNIQYF	TGTGCCTGGAGTGAGCGGAGCAGGCAGGGAAACATTCAGTACTTC
TRBD1	TRBJ2-4	.	TRBV27	CASSLGTGSKNIQYF	TGTGCCAGCAGTCTGGGGACAGGGTCCAAAAACATTCAGTACTTC
.	TRBJ2-7	.	TRBV5-8	CASSQNRGPRDEQYF	TGTGCCAGCAGTCAAAACCGGGGTCCTAGGGACGAGCAGTACTTC
TRBD1	TRBJ2-5	.	TRBV9	CASSVGTGGQETQYF	TGTGCCAGCAGCGTTGGGACAGGGGGTCAAGAGACCCAGTACTTC
.	TRBJ1-5	.	TRBV5-3	CAMCESNQPQHF	TGTGCCATGTGTGAGAGCAATCAGCCCCAGCATTTT
TRBD1	TRBJ2-7	.	TRBV12-3/TRBV12-4	CASTRDRSYEQYF	TGTGCCAGCACCCGGGACAGGAGCTACGAGCAGTACTTC